These 30 T cell receptor beta chains were all obtained from the same sample, sequenced in a study of cytomegalovirus exposure and HLA in healthy donors. Sequenced by immunoSEQ multiplex PCR; TCRdb stores in-frame clones only, minus some. Of about 60,000 clones in the sample, 85% to 95% were seen once. Sequenced sample: PBMCs. These receptors were taken from a woman in her late teens or twenties in good health and CMV-seronegative.

The genes are TRBV9 and TRBJ2-3, with a possible D match to TRBD1 (5 bases). The CDR3 totals 15 residues. Germline V lookup: CDR1 SGDLS, CDR2 YYNGEE. The V and J ends lost 0 bases and 4 bases respectively, with 12 bases between them. The CDR3 sequence is CASSVGSRVADTQYF. In nucleotides, the CDR3 is TGTGCCAGCAGCGTAGGGTCCAGGGTGGCAGATACGCAGTATTTT.

This clone has only one observation. V is TRBV2 and J is TRBJ1-3, with a weak D call TRBD1 (5 bases). CDR1 SNHLY and CDR2 FYNNEI come from the germline V gene. Trimming took 8 bases from V and 1 from J, leaving 9 bases between them. The CDR3 extends over 13 amino acids. CDR3 protein: CASVQDSGNTIYF. The CDR3 region has the DNA TGTGCCAGCGTACAGGATTCTGGAAACACCATATATTTT.

V usage is TRBV7-2 and J usage is TRBJ1-5; a possible D gene is TRBD1 (6 bases). Trimming took 1 base from V and 2 from J, leaving 12 bases between them. Germline V lookup: CDR1 SGHTA, CDR2 FQGNSA. This CDR3 spans 16 amino acids. The CDR3: CASSLGHRDRNQPQHF. The CDR3, as DNA: TGTGCCAGCAGCTTAGGGCACAGGGACCGCAATCAGCCCCAGCATTTT.

The chain recombines TRBV6-1 with TRBJ2-1; D is unclear. The V gene's germline CDR1 is MNHNS and CDR2 SASEGT. The V end was cut by 4 bases, the J end by 0 bases, with 13 bases between. This CDR3 is 16 amino acids long. The CDR3 spells CASSATVKSSYNEQFF. Here the CDR3 DNA reads TGTGCCAGCAGTGCGACTGTCAAAAGCTCCTACAATGAGCAGTTCTTC.

The CDR3 region has the DNA TGTGCCAGCAGCTCCATCTTGACAGGAGCTATGTTGGGAAACACCATATATTTT. This codes for CASSSILTGAMLGNTIYF. The chain has TRBV11-2 and TRBJ1-3, with D perhaps matching TRBD1 (6 bases). The CDR3 loop spans 18 amino acids. V gave up 4 bases and J gave up 4 bases, with 23 bases separating them. Germline CDR1 SGHAT, CDR2 FQNNGV. The full variable domain, completed using reference TRBV11-2 and TRBJ1-3, is EAGVAQSPRYKIIEKRQSVAFWCNPISGHATLYWYQQILGQGPKLLIQFQNNGVVDDSQLPKDRFSAERLKGVDSTLKIQPAKLEDSAVYLCASSSILTGAMLGNTIYFGEGSWLTVV.

This clone has a handful of counts. The genes are TRBV10-2 and TRBJ2-7; TRBD2 agrees at 15 bases. J gave up 2 bases and V 6 bases, and 2 bases lay outside the gene matches. From germline, CDR1 is WSHSY and CDR2 SAAADI. The CDR3 has 15 residues. Here the CDR3 DNA reads TGCGCCAGCAGCTGGACTAGCGGGAGGGCCTACGAGCAGTACGTC. Translation: CASSWTSGRAYEQYV.

The gene calls are TRBV7-6 and TRBJ1-5; D is uncertain. Trimming left V 1 base short and J 7 bases short, with 8 bases between. This CDR3 is 13 amino acids long. Germline assignment: CDR1 SGHVS and CDR2 FNYEAQ. The CDR3 loop is CASSLDRGQPQHF. The CDR3 coding sequence is TGTGCCAGCAGCTTAGATCGGGGACAGCCCCAGCATTTT.

V and J are TRBV10-3 and TRBJ1-4; TRBD1 agrees at 7 bases. CDR1 is ENHRY and CDR2 is SYGVKD in the germline V gene. The CDR3 runs to 16 residues. V trimming: 5 bases; J trimming: 3 bases; junction bases outside the gene matches: 9. The CDR3, as DNA: TGTGCCATCAGTAACAACCAGGGGGGACCTAATGAAAAACTGTTTTTT. Translation: CAISNNQGGPNEKLFF.

The chain combines TRBV5-6 with TRBJ1-5; D remains ambiguous. CDR3 length equals 15 residues. Trimming removed 0 bases from V and 0 bases from J, with 7 bases in between. Looked up from germline, CDR1 is SGHDT and CDR2 is YYEEEE. The CDR3: CASSLAGISNQPQHF. In DNA, the CDR3 is TGTGCCAGCAGCTTGGCGGGTATTAGCAATCAGCCCCAGCATTTT.

V is TRBV6-1 and J is TRBJ2-3; possibly TRBD2 for D (6 bases). CDR1 is MNHNS and CDR2 is SASEGT in the germline V gene. With 1 base removed from V and 4 bases from J, the gap between germline ends came to 18 bases. The CDR3 is 17 amino acids. CDR3 DNA sequence: TGTGCCAGCAGTGAAGGTTTGGCGGGGTGGGACCCAGATACGCAGTATTTT. As protein: CASSEGLAGWDPDTQYF.

The chain couples TRBV6-5 to TRBJ1-4; TRBD1 agrees at 11 bases. Germline CDR1 and CDR2: MNHEY and SVGAGI. Trimming at V came to 0 bases and at J to 7 bases, leaving 4 bases not matched to a gene. The CDR3 is 16 amino acids. CDR3 residues: CASSYSKGQGVEKLFF. The CDR3 region has the DNA TGTGCCAGCAGTTACTCGAAGGGACAGGGGGTTGAAAAACTGTTTTTT.

The chain is built from TRBV5-4 and TRBJ2-1, with D uncertain. This CDR3 contains 14 residues. Germline V CDR1 and CDR2: SGHNT, YYREEE (reference sequence). Between the trimmed V and J ends, which lost 1 base and 6 bases, there was a span of 11 bases. The CDR3 loop reads CASSLRNSVNEQFF. CDR3 DNA sequence: TGTGCCAGCAGCTTGCGCAATTCGGTCAATGAGCAGTTCTTC.

J is TRBJ2-4 and V is TRBV7-9, with 8 bases matching TRBD2. Germline V gene data show CDR1 as SEHNR and CDR2 as FQNEAQ (reference sequence). With 0 bases clipped from V and 8 bases from J, the junction kept 6 bases outside the gene matches. This CDR3 spans 15 amino acids. DNA of the CDR3: TGTGCCAGCAGCTTAGCCGGGACTAGAAGGCACATTCAGTACTTC. This gives the protein CASSLAGTRRHIQYF.

The chain links TRBV5-6 to TRBJ2-7; D is perhaps TRBD2 (5 bases). CDR3 length equals 13 residues. CDR1 and CDR2 (germline): SGHDT, YYEEEE. V was cut by 4 bases and J by 3 bases, with 11 bases left in between. This CDR3 is CASSPGVGYEQYV. The CDR3 DNA sequence: TGTGCCAGCAGCCCCGGGGTAGGCTACGAGCAGTACGTC.

The chain combines TRBV5-4 with TRBJ1-1; 8 nucleotides align to TRBD1. From germline, CDR1 is SGHNT and CDR2 YYREEE (reference sequence). V shed 4 bases, J shed 8 bases, and the junction held 4 bases outside the gene matches. The CDR3 is made up of 12 amino acids. The CDR3 protein is CASSKDRVEAFF. DNA for the CDR3: TGTGCCAGCAGCAAGGACAGGGTGGAAGCTTTCTTT.

The genes are TRBV6-4 and TRBJ2-6; 8 bases match TRBD1. Germline V gene sequence: CDR1 MRHNA, CDR2 SNTAGT. Losses at the gene ends were 11 bases for V and 0 bases for J; bases not matched to a gene: 9. The CDR3 runs 16 residues. CDR3 bases: TGTGCCGGTCCGGGACAGGACCACTCTGGGGCCAACGTCCTGACTTTC. It yields the protein CAGPGQDHSGANVLTF.

The gene calls are TRBV12-1 and TRBJ2-7; TRBD1 is taken as the D call from the table, unchecked against the DNA. TRBV12-1 is marked as a pseudogene. The CDR3 is 17 residues long. CDR3 region: CASSLYPARGHSYEQYV. In DNA, the CDR3 is TGTGCCAGCAGCTTATACCCCGCCAGGGGCCATTCCTACGAGCAGTACGTC.

This clone was detected only once. The V gene is TRBV6-1, the J gene TRBJ2-5; 9 positions match TRBD1. The junction had 4 bases not matched to a gene; V was cut back by 6 bases and J by 5 bases. Germline assignment: CDR1 MNHNS and CDR2 SASEGT. This CDR3 has 13 amino acids. In nucleotides, the CDR3 is TGTGCCAGCAGGACAGGGGGGAGGGAGACCCAGTACTTC. Its protein product is CASRTGGRETQYF.

The gene calls are TRBV13 and TRBJ2-3; D might be TRBD1 (5 bases). Germline CDR1 reads PRHDT; CDR2 reads FYEKMQ (reference sequence). V was cut by 4 bases and J by 4 bases, with 18 bases left in between. The CDR3 loop spans 16 amino acids. The CDR3 nucleotides read TGTGCCAGCAGCTCCCGTGGTATGGGGCGAGCAGATACGCAGTATTTT. This translates into CASSSRGMGRADTQYF.

This chain links TRBV6-5 with TRBJ1-2; D may be TRBD1 (6 bases). This CDR3 is built from 13 residues. Germline values: CDR1 MNHEY, CDR2 SVGAGI. Trimming stripped 7 bases from V and 4 bases from J, with 13 bases between. The CDR3 region is CASIKGQSYGYTF. The CDR3 region has the DNA TGTGCCAGCATCAAGGGACAAAGCTATGGCTACACCTTC.

The chain couples TRBV19 to TRBJ2-1; D may be TRBD1 (6 bases). Trimming left V 3 bases short and J 3 bases short, with 12 bases between. The CDR3 length is 15 residues. Germline values: CDR1 LNHDA, CDR2 SQIVND (reference sequence). Written as DNA, the CDR3 is TGTGCCAGTAGTATTAGGGCAGGGGACTACAATGAGCAGTTCTTC. Translating gives CASSIRAGDYNEQFF.

V and J are TRBV2 and TRBJ1-5; 9 nucleotides line up with TRBD1. Germline trimming cut 8 bases from V and 1 base from J; bases unmatched to any gene: 3. This CDR3 region has 14 residues. The germline CDR1 and CDR2 sequences are SNHLY and FYNNEI. The DNA for the CDR3 is TGTGCCAGCCGACAGGGGGGGAGCAATCAGCCCCAGCATTTT. It encodes CASRQGGSNQPQHF.

This clone was detected once. The rearrangement uses TRBV7-6 and TRBJ2-7; 9 bases agree with TRBD1. The CDR3 length is 15 residues. Germline assignment: CDR1 SGHVS and CDR2 FNYEAQ. V was clipped by 2 bases and J by 7 bases; unmatched bases: 9. The CDR3, as DNA: TGTGCCAGCAGCTTACTTGGGACAGGGCACAGGGAGCAGTACTTC. As protein: CASSLLGTGHREQYF.

This chain uses TRBV18 with TRBJ2-5; D possibly corresponds to TRBD2 (6 bases). The germline CDR1 and CDR2 sequences are KGHSH and LQKENI. The CDR3 consists of 17 residues. Trimming shortened V by 1 base and J by 0 bases, and 15 bases separated the two germline ends. The CDR3 here is CASSPQASTGDQETQYF. The DNA of the CDR3 is TGTGCCAGCTCACCACAGGCTTCGACGGGAGACCAAGAGACCCAGTACTTC.

DNA for the CDR3: TGCGCCAGCAGCTCCCTATTAAGGGGTCGGTACCGGTACAATGAGCAGTTCTTC. It specifies CASSSLLRGRYRYNEQFF. The rearrangement uses TRBV5-1 and TRBJ2-1; the D gene is possibly TRBD1 (5 bases). The CDR3 length is 18 residues. V lost 3 bases to trimming and J lost 4 bases, with 23 bases between them. CDR1 is SGHRS and CDR2 is YFSETQ in the germline V gene.

This clone was seen only once. The V and J genes are TRBV5-4 and TRBJ2-3; possible D gene TRBD1, 5 bases. Germline V gene sequence: CDR1 SGHNT, CDR2 YYREEE (reference sequence). This CDR3 spans 15 amino acids. V dropped 4 bases and J dropped 1 base, with 13 bases sitting between them. The CDR3 loop is CASSESQQGTDTQYF. The CDR3, as DNA: TGTGCCAGCAGCGAATCGCAACAGGGCACAGATACGCAGTATTTT.

This clone was seen once. V and J are TRBV18 and TRBJ1-1; 10 positions match TRBD1. CDR3 length: 16 amino acids. After removal of 3 bases from V and 7 bases from J, the junction contained 11 bases not matched to a gene. CDR1 and CDR2 from the germline V gene are KGHSH and LQKENI. CDR3 DNA sequence: TGTGCCAGCTCACCGGGGTCTGGGGACAGGGGACTTGAAGCTTTCTTT. Residues: CASSPGSGDRGLEAFF.

The V and J genes are TRBV5-1 and TRBJ2-5; 8 nucleotides line up with TRBD1. CDR1 SGHRS and CDR2 YFSETQ come from the germline V gene. Unmatched junction bases numbered 5, after V lost 0 bases and J lost 4 bases. CDR3 size: 15 residues. CDR3 bases: TGCGCCAGCAGCTTGGCCATCGACAGGGGAGAGACCCAGTACTTC. Translated, it gives CASSLAIDRGETQYF.

This clone was found once. This chain joins TRBV19 and TRBJ1-2, with D tentatively TRBD1 (6 bases). Germline V lookup: CDR1 LNHDA, CDR2 SQIVND (reference sequence). The CDR3 consists of 14 residues. V lost 3 bases, J lost 0 bases, and 8 bases lay in between. Here the CDR3 DNA reads TGTGCCAGTAGTATCAGGGGAGCTAACTATGGCTACACCTTC. It specifies CASSIRGANYGYTF. The whole variable domain, filled in from reference TRBV19 and TRBJ1-2, reads DGGITQSPKYLFRKEGQNVTLSCEQNLNHDAMYWYRQDPGQGLRLIYYSQIVNDFQKGDIAEGYSVSREKKESFPLTVTSAQKNPTAFYLCASSIRGANYGYTFGSGTRLTVV.

The chain links TRBV18 to TRBJ1-1; no clear D. Germline V gene lookup returns CDR1 KGHSH and CDR2 LQKENI. The CDR3 consists of 14 residues. Trimming took off 1 base at V and 1 base at J, with 7 bases between the two ends. The CDR3 spells CASSPRGENTEAFF. The CDR3 nucleotides are TGTGCCAGCTCACCACGCGGGGAGAACACTGAAGCTTTCTTT.